This T cell receptor (beta chain) was sequenced during a study of STAT3 mutations in large granular lymphocyte leukemia. Background on the study: Roughly half of the longitudinally sequenced T-LGLL patients carried detectable canonical activating STAT3 mutations. Study outcomes and limitations: At least one immunodominant TCR beta clonotype appeared in every T-cell large granular lymphocyte leukemia patient. All newly emerging clones after therapy were STAT3 wild type.

This table comes from immunoSEQ multiplex PCR, and its TCRdb copy is limited to in-frame clones, with some not included. The profile shows tens of thousands of clones, approximately 94% of them singletons. The V end was cut by 5 bases, the J end by 3 bases, with 10 bases between. The germline CDR1 and CDR2 sequences are LNHDA and SQIVND (reference sequence). The CDR3 is made up of 13 amino acids. As for this clone: Its antigen is not known.

The rearrangement joins TRBV19 to TRBJ1-2, with TRBD1 as a possible D gene (5 bases). The TCR originated in a man in his forties with T-cell large granular lymphocyte leukemia. Some clones in this sample may be carry-over from other donors' samples. Sequencing input: peripheral blood mononuclear cells. DNA for the CDR3: TGTGCCAGTAGTCGGCAGGGACACTATGGCTACACCTTC. As protein: CASSRQGHYGYTF.